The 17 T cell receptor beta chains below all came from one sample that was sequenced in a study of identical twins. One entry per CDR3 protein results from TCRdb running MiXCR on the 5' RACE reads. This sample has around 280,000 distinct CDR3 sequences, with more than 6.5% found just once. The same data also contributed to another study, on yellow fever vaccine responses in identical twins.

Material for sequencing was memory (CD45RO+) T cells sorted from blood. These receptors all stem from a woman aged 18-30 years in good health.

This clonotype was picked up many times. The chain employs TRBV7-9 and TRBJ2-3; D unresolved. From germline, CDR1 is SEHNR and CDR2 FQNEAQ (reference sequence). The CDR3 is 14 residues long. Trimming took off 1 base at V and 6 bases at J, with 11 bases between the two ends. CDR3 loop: CASSLESKADTQYF. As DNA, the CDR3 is TGTGCCAGCAGCTTAGAATCGAAGGCGGATACGCAGTATTTT.

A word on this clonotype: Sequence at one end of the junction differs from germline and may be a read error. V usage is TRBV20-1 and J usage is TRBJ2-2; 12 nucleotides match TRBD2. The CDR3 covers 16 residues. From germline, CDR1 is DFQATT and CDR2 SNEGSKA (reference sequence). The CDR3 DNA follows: TGCTGTGCTAGTACTCTACTAGCGGGAGGCACCGGGGAGCTGTTTTTT. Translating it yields CCASTLLAGGTGELFF.

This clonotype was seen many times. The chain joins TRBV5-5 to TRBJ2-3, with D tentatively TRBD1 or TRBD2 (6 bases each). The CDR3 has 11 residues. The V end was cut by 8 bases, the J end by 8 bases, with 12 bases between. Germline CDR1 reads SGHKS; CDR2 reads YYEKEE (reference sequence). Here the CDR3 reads CASGRGGTQYF. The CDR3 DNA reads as TGTGCCAGTGGCAGGGGAGGTACGCAGTATTTT.

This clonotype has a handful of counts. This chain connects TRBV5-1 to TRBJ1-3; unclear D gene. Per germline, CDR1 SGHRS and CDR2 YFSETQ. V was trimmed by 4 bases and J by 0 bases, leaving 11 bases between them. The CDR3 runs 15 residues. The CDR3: CASSGLPGSGNTIYF. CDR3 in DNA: TGCGCCAGCAGCGGATTACCAGGCTCTGGAAACACCATATATTTT.

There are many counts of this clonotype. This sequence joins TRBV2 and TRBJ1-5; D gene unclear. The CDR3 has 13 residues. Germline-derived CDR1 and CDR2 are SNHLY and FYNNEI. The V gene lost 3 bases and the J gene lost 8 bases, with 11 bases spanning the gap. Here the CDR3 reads CASSEIPMEPQHF. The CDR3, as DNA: TGTGCCAGCAGTGAGATCCCCATGGAGCCCCAGCATTTT.

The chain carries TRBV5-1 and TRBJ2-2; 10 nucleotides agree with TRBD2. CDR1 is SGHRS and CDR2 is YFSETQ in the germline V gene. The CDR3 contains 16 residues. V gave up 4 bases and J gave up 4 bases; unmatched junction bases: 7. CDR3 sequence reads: CASSPSSSGSTGELFF. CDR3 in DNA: TGCGCCAGCAGCCCGTCCTCTAGCGGGAGCACCGGGGAGCTGTTTTTT.

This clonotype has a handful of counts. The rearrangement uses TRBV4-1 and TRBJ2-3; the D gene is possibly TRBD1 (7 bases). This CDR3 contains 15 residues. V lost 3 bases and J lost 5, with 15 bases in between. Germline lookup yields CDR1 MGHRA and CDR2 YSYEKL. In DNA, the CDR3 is TGCGCCAGCAGCCACCTACAGGGGAGGAGAGATACGCAGTATTTT. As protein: CASSHLQGRRDTQYF.

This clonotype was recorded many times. CDR3 sequence: CASSLATGTGSYEQYF. DNA of the CDR3: TGCGCCAGCAGCTTGGCAACCGGGACAGGGAGCTACGAGCAGTACTTC. The rearrangement joins TRBV5-1 to TRBJ2-7; 9 bases align to TRBD1. The CDR3 has 16 amino acids. Germline trimming cut 0 bases from V and 3 bases from J; bases unmatched to any gene: 7. Looked up from germline, CDR1 is SGHRS and CDR2 is YFSETQ.

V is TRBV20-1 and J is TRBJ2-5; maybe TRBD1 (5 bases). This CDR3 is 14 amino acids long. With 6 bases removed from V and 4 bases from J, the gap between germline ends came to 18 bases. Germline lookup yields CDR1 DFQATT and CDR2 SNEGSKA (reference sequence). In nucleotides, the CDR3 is TGCAGTGCCGACGGCCGGACGACAGCAGAGACCCAGTACTTC. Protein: CSADGRTTAETQYF.

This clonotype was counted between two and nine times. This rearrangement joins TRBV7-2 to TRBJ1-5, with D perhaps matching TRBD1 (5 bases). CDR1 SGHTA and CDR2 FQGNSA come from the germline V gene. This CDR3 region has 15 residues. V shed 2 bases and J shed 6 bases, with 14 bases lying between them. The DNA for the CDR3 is TGTGCCAGCAGCTTACTCTCGGGGGTTGGTCAGCCCCAGCATTTT. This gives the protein CASSLLSGVGQPQHF.

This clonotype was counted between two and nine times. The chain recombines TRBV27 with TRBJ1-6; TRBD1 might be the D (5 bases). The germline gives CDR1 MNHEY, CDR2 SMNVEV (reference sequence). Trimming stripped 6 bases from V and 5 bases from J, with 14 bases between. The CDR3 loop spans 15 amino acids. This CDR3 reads CASRKLGVDNSPLHF. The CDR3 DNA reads TGTGCCAGCAGAAAACTGGGGGTGGATAATTCACCCCTCCACTTT.

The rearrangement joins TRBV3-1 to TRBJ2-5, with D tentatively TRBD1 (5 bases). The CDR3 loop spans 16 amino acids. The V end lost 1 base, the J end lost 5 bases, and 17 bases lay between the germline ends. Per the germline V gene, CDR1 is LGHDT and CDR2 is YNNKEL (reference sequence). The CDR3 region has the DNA TGTGCCAGCAGCCAAGGGCCCAGGGTGGTAGTGGAGACCCAGTACTTC. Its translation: CASSQGPRVVVETQYF.

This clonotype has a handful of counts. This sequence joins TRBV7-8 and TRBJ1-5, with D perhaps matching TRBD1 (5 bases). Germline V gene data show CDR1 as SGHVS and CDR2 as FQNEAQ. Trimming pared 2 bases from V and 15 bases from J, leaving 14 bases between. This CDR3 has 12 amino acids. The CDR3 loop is CASSLLGLVMHF. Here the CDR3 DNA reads TGTGCCAGCAGCTTACTGGGGCTGGTGATGCATTTT.

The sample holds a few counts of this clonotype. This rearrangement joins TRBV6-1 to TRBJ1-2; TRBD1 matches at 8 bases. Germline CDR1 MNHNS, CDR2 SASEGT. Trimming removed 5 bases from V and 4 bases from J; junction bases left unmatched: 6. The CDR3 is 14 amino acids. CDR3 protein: CASSKDRATYGYTF. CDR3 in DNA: TGTGCCAGCAGTAAGGACAGGGCCACCTATGGCTACACCTTC.

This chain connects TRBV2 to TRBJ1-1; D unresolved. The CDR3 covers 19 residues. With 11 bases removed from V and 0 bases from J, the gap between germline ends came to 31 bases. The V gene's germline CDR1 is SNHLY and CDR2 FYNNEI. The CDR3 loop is CAFCLASQGWRIMNTEAFF. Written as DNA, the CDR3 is TGTGCCTTCTGTTTAGCCTCACAAGGGTGGAGGATAATGAACACTGAAGCTTTCTTT. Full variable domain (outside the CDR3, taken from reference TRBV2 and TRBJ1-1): EPEVTQTPSHQVTQMGQEVILRCVPISNHLYFYWYRQILGQKVEFLVSFYNNEISEKSEIFDDQFSVERPDGSNFTLKIRSTKLEDSAMYFCAFCLASQGWRIMNTEAFFGQGTRLTVV.

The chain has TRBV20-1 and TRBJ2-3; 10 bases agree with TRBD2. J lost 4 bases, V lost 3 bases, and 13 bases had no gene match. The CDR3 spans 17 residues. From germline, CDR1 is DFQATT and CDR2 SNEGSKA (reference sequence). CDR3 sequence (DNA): TGCAGTGCTAGGGCCGATGAGCGGGGGGGGTTTTCAGATACGCAGTATTTT. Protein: CSARADERGGFSDTQYF.

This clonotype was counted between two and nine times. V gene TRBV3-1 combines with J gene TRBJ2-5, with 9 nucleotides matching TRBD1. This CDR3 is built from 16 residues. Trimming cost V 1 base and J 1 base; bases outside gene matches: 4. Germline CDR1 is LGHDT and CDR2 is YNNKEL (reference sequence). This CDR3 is CASSQAGTGPQETQYF. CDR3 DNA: TGTGCCAGCAGCCAAGCCGGGACAGGGCCCCAAGAGACCCAGTACTTC.